This entry concerns a single TCR beta chain. The source of the sample is a study of Ad26.COV2.S vaccination and SARS-CoV-2 variants. Study as a whole: Recipients of Ad26.COV2.S got it intramuscularly, once or twice 56 days apart.

The treatment denotes: roughly 20 received Ad26.COV2.S at low or high dose, single or two shots; roughly five received placebo; per-sample allocation not given. Day 63 following the first vaccine or placebo injection was when the samples were taken. An Ad26 vector expressing Wuhan-strain SARS-CoV-2 spike constituted the vaccine. CDR1 is SGHVS, CDR2 FNYEAQ, per germline. V was shortened by 5 bases and J by 8 bases, with 12 bases between the two germline ends. The CDR3 is 13 residues long. Assay: immunoSEQ multiplex PCR; the TCRdb copy retains only in-frame clones and omits some. The data show 400,000 to 500,000 clones, 88% seen once.

This rearrangement joins TRBV7-6 to TRBJ1-4, with TRBD1 as a possible D gene (5 bases). The sequence derives from a person between 18 and 59 years old who received the Ad26.COV2.S COVID-19 vaccine or a placebo. The sample in question was peripheral blood, obtained in a trial of Ad26.COV2.S vaccine versus placebo. CDR3 in amino acids: CASSTGRSEKLFF. The CDR3 region has the DNA TGTGCCAGCAGCACAGGAAGGTCAGAAAAACTGTTTTTT.